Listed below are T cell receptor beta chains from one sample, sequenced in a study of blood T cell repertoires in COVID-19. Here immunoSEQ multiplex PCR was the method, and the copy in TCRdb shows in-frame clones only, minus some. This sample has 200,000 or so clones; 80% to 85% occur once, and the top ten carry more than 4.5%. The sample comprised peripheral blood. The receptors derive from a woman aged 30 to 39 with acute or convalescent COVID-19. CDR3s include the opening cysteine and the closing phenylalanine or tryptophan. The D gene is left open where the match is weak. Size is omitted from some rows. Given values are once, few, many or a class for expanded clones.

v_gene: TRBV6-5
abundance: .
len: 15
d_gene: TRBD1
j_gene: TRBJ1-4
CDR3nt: TGTGCCAGCAGTTACTCGGGACAGACTAATGAAAAACTGTTTTTT
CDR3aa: CASSYSGQTNEKLFF

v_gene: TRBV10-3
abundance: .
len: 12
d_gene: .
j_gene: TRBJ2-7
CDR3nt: TGTGCCATCGCGGACACCGCCTACGAGCAGTACTTC
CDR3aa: CAIADTAYEQYF

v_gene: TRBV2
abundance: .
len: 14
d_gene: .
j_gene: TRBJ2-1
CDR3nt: TGTGCCAGCATGTCGGACTCAGAATACAATGAGCAGTTCTTC
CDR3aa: CASMSDSEYNEQFF

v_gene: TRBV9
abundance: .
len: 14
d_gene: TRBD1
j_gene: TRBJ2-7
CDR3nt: TGTGCCAGCAGCGTCACAGGGGGCTCCTACGAGCAGTACTTC
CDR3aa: CASSVTGGSYEQYF

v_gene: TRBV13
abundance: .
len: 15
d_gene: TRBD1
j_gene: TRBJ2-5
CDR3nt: TGTGCCAGCAGCATATCGGGACAGGGGACAGAGACCCAGTACTTC
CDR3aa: CASSISGQGTETQYF

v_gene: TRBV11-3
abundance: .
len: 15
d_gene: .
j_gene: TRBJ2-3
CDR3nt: TGTGCCAGCAGCTTAGGCGGGACGGGCACAGATACGCAGTATTTT
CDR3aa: CASSLGGTGTDTQYF

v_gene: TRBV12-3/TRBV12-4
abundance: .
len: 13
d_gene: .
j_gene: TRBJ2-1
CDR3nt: TGTGCCAGCAGTTTGGGAGGGGGAGGGGAGCAGTTCTTC
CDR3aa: CASSLGGGGEQFF

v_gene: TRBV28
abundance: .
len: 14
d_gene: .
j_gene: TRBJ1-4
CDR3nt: TGTGCCAGCAGTTTAGGGGGGATGAGCTGGAAACTGTTTTTT
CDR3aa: CASSLGGMSWKLFF

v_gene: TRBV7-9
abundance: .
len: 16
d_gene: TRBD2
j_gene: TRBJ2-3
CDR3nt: TGTGCCAGCAGCACCGGACTAGCGGGAGATCCAGATACGCAGTATTTT
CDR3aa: CASSTGLAGDPDTQYF

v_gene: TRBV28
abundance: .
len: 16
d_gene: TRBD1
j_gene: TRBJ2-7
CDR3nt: TGTGCCAGCAGTTTATACAGGGGGAACCCACCCTACGAGCAGTACTTC
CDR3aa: CASSLYRGNPPYEQYF

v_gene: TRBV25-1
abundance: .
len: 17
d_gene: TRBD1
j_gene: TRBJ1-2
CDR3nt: TGTGCCAGCAGTGAATGGGGGACGGGGACAGCCAACTATGGCTACACCTTC
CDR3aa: CASSEWGTGTANYGYTF

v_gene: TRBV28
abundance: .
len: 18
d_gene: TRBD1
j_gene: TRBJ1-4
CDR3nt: TGTGCCAGCAGTTCACCCGGGACAGACAGTTTTTTGGGTGAAAAACTGTTTTTT
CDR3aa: CASSSPGTDSFLGEKLFF

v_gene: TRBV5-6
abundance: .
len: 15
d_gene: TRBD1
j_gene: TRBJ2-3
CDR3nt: TGTGCCAGCAGCCTCAGACAGGGGCATGTGGATACGCAGTATTTT
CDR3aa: CASSLRQGHVDTQYF

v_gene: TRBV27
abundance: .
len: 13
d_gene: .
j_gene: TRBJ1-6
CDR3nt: TGTGCCAGCAGTTTTGGGGCGACAGTTCCCCTCCACTTT
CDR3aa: CASSFGATVPLHF

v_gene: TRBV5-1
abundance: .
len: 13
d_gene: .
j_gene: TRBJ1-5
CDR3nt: TGCGCCAGCAGTCCACAGGGAGACCAGCCCCAGCATTTT
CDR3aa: CASSPQGDQPQHF

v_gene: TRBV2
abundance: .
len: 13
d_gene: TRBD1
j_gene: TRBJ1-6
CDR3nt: TGTGCCAGCAGTGAAGGGACAGGTTCACCCCTCCACTTT
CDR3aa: CASSEGTGSPLHF

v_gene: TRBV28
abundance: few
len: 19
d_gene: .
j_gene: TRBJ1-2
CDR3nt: TGTGCCAGCAGTCTATCCCCTCGGGTCGGGGTTTACTATCCTTATGGCTACACCTTC
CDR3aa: CASSLSPRVGVYYPYGYTF

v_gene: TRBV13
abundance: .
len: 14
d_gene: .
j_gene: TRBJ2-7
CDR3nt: TGTGCCAGCAGCTTAAGGACTCCCCAAAGCGACCTGTACTTC
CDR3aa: CASSLRTPQSDLYF

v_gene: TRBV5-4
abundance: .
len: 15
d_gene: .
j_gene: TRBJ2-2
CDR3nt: TGTGCCAGCTACCAGCAGGGATCTAACACCGGGGAGCTGTTTTTT
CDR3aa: CASYQQGSNTGELFF

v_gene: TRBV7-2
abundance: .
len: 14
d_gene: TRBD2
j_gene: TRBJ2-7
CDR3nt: TGTGCCAGCAGCTTTGGGCAGTCCACGGGGGGAGAGTACTTC
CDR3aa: CASSFGQSTGGEYF

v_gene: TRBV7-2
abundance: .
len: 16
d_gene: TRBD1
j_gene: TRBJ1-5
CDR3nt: TGTGCCAGCAGCCAAATGGCAGGGGGTAGCGGTCAGCCCCAGCATTTT
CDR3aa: CASSQMAGGSGQPQHF

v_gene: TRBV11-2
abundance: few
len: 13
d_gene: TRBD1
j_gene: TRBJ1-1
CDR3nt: TGTGCCAGCAGCTTGACAGGGGGCACTGAAGCTTTCTTT
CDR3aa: CASSLTGGTEAFF

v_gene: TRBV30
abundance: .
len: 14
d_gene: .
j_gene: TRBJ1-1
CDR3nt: TGTGCCTGGAGTAACGGCAGGGGGAACACTGAAGCTTTCTTT
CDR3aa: CAWSNGRGNTEAFF

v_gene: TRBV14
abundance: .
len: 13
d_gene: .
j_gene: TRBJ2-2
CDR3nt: TGTGCCAGCAGCCAAGACCTCACCGGGGAGCTGTTTTTT
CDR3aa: CASSQDLTGELFF

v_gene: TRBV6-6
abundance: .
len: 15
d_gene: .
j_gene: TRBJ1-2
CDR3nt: TGTGCCAGCAGTTACATTAAACAGGGTGGCTATGGCTACACCTTC
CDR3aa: CASSYIKQGGYGYTF

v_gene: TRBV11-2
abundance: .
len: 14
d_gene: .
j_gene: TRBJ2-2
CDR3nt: TGTGCCAGCAGCTTAGTCCGGGGCACCGGGGAGCTGTTTTTT
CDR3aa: CASSLVRGTGELFF

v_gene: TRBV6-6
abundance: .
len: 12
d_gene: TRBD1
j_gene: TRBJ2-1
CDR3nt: TGTGCCAGCAGTCGACAGGGGCATGAGCAGTTCTTC
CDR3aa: CASSRQGHEQFF

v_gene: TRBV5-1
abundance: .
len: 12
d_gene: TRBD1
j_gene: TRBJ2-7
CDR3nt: TGCGCCAGCAGCTCACAGGGGTACGAGCAGTACTTC
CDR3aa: CASSSQGYEQYF

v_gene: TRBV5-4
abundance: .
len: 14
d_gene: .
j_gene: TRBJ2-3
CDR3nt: TGTGCCAGCAGCTTGCAGGGGCCGGGAGATACGCAGTATTTT
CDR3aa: CASSLQGPGDTQYF

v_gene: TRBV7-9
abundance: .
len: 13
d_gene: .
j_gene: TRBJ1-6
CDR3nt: TGTGCCAGCAGCTTTGGCGGCTGGTCACCCCTCCACTTT
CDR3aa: CASSFGGWSPLHF

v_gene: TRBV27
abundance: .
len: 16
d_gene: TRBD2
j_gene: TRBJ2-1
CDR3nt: TGTGCCAGCAGGGGCGGGACGGGACTACGATACAATGAGCAGTTCTTC
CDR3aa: CASRGGTGLRYNEQFF

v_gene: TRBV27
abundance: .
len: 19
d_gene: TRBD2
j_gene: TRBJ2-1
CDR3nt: TGTGCCAGCACCATATGGGCGGGAGGAAGAATATCACGGTACAATGAGCAGTTCTTC
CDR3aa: CASTIWAGGRISRYNEQFF

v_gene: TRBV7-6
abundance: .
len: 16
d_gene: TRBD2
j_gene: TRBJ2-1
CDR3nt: TGTGCCAGCAGCGTTTTTACTAGCGGATCAGTGGATGAGCAGTTCTTC
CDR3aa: CASSVFTSGSVDEQFF